One and the same sample provided the 21 T cell receptor beta chains below, sequenced in a study of blood T cell repertoires in COVID-19. Here immunoSEQ multiplex PCR was the method, and the copy in TCRdb shows in-frame clones only, minus some. The sample lists under 150,000 clones; more than 75% were seen once. Specimen: peripheral blood. These receptors all stem from a middle-aged woman with acute or convalescent COVID-19.

The V call is TRBV6-5, the J call TRBJ2-1; 8 bases are shared with TRBD1. With V trimmed by 5 bases and J by 6 bases, 6 bases remained unmatched. Per germline, CDR1 MNHEY and CDR2 SVGAGI. The CDR3 totals 14 residues. CDR3 sequence (DNA): TGTGCCAGCAGTAGCCGGGACAGGCCCAATGAGCAGTTCTTC. This sequence encodes CASSSRDRPNEQFF.

This chain uses TRBV7-8 with TRBJ1-6, with TRBD1 matching 7 bases. The ends lost 5 bases at V and 5 bases at J; junction bases unmatched: 9. CDR1 and CDR2 from the germline V gene are SGHVS and FQNEAQ. The CDR3 covers 16 residues. The CDR3: CASSLGTANDNSPLHF. CDR3 in DNA: TGTGCCAGCAGCCTTGGGACAGCCAACGATAATTCACCCCTCCACTTT.

V and J are TRBV7-2 and TRBJ2-7; 7 bases are shared with TRBD1. The CDR3 consists of 15 residues. CDR1 is SGHTA, CDR2 FQGNSA, per germline. V was clipped by 1 base and J by 2 bases; unmatched bases: 5. This CDR3 is CASSLDGTAAYEQYF. The CDR3 nucleotides read TGTGCCAGCAGCTTAGACGGGACAGCAGCCTACGAGCAGTACTTC.

A single count supports this clone. J is TRBJ2-7 and V is TRBV18; TRBD2 might be the D (6 bases). Germline CDR1 and CDR2: KGHSH and LQKENI. The CDR3 sequence is 14 residues long. V dropped 2 bases and J dropped 6 bases, with 14 bases sitting between them. CDR3 coding DNA: TGTGCCAGCTCACCATTTCAGGGAGCGGGCGAGCAGTACTTC. Translating it yields CASSPFQGAGEQYF.

CDR3 sequence: CASSVEGRPYNEQFF. For the CDR3, the DNA is TGTGCCAGTAGTGTGGAAGGCAGGCCTTACAATGAGCAGTTCTTC. The gene calls are TRBV19 and TRBJ2-1, with no clear D. The CDR3 consists of 15 residues. Trimming took off 5 bases at V and 4 bases at J, with 15 bases between the two ends. In germline, CDR1 is LNHDA, CDR2 SQIVND (reference sequence).

The chain links TRBV24-1 to TRBJ2-2; 11 nucleotides line up with TRBD1. The CDR3 spans 15 residues. The ends lost 6 bases at V and 4 bases at J; junction bases unmatched: 3. Germline CDR1 is KGHDR and CDR2 is SFDVKD. This CDR3 is CATSRGTGGTGELFF. Written as DNA, the CDR3 is TGTGCCACCAGTAGGGGGACAGGGGGCACCGGGGAGCTGTTTTTT.

The V and J genes are TRBV5-1 and TRBJ2-2; tentative D call: TRBD2 (6 bases). V was trimmed by 5 bases and J by 2 bases, leaving 10 bases between them. The CDR3 loop spans 14 amino acids. CDR1 and CDR2 (germline): SGHRS, YFSETQ. This CDR3 reads CASRRTINTGELFF. CDR3 DNA: TGCGCCAGCAGGCGGACTATTAACACCGGGGAGCTGTTTTTT.

A note on this clone: In the same sample, other DNA sequences code for this CDR3. This sequence joins TRBV6-5 and TRBJ1-2, with 8 bases identical to TRBD1. This CDR3 region has 12 residues. The ends lost 5 bases at V and 7 bases at J; junction bases unmatched: 3. CDR1 is MNHEY and CDR2 is SVGAGI in the germline V gene. CDR3 DNA sequence: TGTGCCAGCAGTCAGGGGGCGGGTGGCTACACCTTC. It is translated as CASSQGAGGYTF.

The rearrangement uses TRBV2 and TRBJ2-7; 8 bases align to TRBD1. Germline CDR1 SNHLY, CDR2 FYNNEI. The CDR3 sequence is 15 residues long. After removal of 7 bases from V and 5 bases from J, the junction contained 13 bases not matched to a gene. CDR3 region: CASKSVRTGNNEQYF. The CDR3 nucleotides are TGTGCCAGCAAATCTGTGAGGACAGGGAACAACGAGCAGTACTTC.

The chain has TRBV18 and TRBJ1-6; 7 nucleotides align to TRBD1. V lost 3 bases, J lost 4 bases, and 3 bases stayed unmatched. Germline CDR1 and CDR2: KGHSH and LQKENI. The CDR3 sequence is 15 residues long. Written as DNA, the CDR3 is TGTGCCAGCTCACCCCAGGGGGGATATAATTCACCCCTCCACTTT. This encodes CASSPQGGYNSPLHF.

This chain's CDR3 is CASSYGQGWGYTF. The CDR3 bases are TGTGCCAGCAGTTACGGACAGGGGTGGGGCTACACCTTC. The V call is TRBV12-3 or TRBV12-4, the J call TRBJ1-2; 9 bases agree with TRBD1. V was clipped by 4 bases and J by 8 bases; unmatched bases: 5. The CDR3 is 13 amino acids.

The chain employs TRBV6-6 and TRBJ1-5; tentative D call: TRBD1 (6 bases). Trimming took off 6 bases at V and 4 bases at J, with 10 bases between the two ends. CDR3 size: 13 residues. From germline, CDR1 is MNHNY and CDR2 SVGAGI (reference sequence). The DNA for the CDR3 is TGTGCCAGCAGGGTAACAGGGAATCAGCCCCAGCATTTT. It is translated as CASRVTGNQPQHF.

This rearrangement joins TRBV6-5 to TRBJ1-2; D gene unclear. Per germline, CDR1 MNHEY and CDR2 SVGAGI. The CDR3 extends over 14 amino acids. V was cut by 2 bases and J by 7 bases, with 14 bases left in between. CDR3 in amino acids: CASSYEASMGGYTF. The DNA of the CDR3 is TGTGCCAGCAGTTACGAGGCCTCCATGGGTGGCTACACCTTC.

This chain joins TRBV4-3 and TRBJ1-1; maybe TRBD1 (5 bases). Trimming cost V 0 bases and J 1 base, with 9 bases left between them. Germline V gene sequence: CDR1 LGHNA, CDR2 YSLEER. The CDR3 totals 15 residues. CDR3 sequence reads: CASSQDGGGNTEAFF. The CDR3 DNA reads as TGCGCCAGCAGCCAAGATGGGGGGGGGAACACTGAAGCTTTCTTT.

The rearrangement uses TRBV12-3 or TRBV12-4 and TRBJ1-2, with D unresolved. This CDR3 spans 13 amino acids. With 1 base removed from V and 8 bases from J, the gap between germline ends came to 11 bases. The CDR3 here is CASSLEPYAGYTF. CDR3 DNA: TGTGCCAGCAGTTTAGAACCCTACGCGGGCTACACCTTC.

The chain links TRBV5-1 to TRBJ1-2; no clear D. The germline V and J ends were trimmed by 3 bases and 7 bases, with 13 bases remaining between them. Germline V CDR1 and CDR2: SGHRS, YFSETQ. The CDR3 runs to 13 residues. The chain's CDR3 is CASSSGMVGGYTF. CDR3 nucleotide sequence: TGCGCCAGCAGCTCGGGTATGGTTGGTGGCTACACCTTC.

V gene TRBV5-4 combines with J gene TRBJ2-7; maybe TRBD2 (5 bases). The V gene lost 1 base and the J gene lost 4 bases, with 9 bases spanning the gap. This CDR3 comprises 13 residues. Germline V gives CDR1 SGHNT, CDR2 YYREEE (reference sequence). Here the CDR3 DNA reads TGTGCCAGCAGCTTGTCTACGGGATACGAGCAGTACTTC. It specifies CASSLSTGYEQYF.

V gene TRBV10-3 combines with J gene TRBJ1-3; TRBD1 aligns across 10 bases. V dropped 6 bases and J dropped 2; count of bases not matched to a gene: 4. Germline V CDR1 and CDR2: ENHRY, SYGVKD. The CDR3 extends over 15 amino acids. As DNA, the CDR3 is TGTGCCATCAGCCAGACAGGGGGCACTGGAAACACCATATATTTT. Protein product: CAISQTGGTGNTIYF.

This clone was recorded only once. This chain connects TRBV2 to TRBJ1-1, with 8 bases lining up with TRBD1. There are 15 residues in the CDR3. Looked up from germline, CDR1 is SNHLY and CDR2 is FYNNEI. Trimming cost V 6 bases and J 1 base; bases outside gene matches: 7. CDR3 sequence (DNA): TGTGCCAGCAGGGCGAGACAGGGGTGGAACACTGAAGCTTTCTTT. It specifies CASRARQGWNTEAFF.

This clone was observed a handful of times. The J gene is TRBJ1-1, the V gene TRBV28; the D gene is possibly TRBD1 (6 bases). The CDR3 runs 13 residues. Trimming cost V 2 bases and J 4 bases, with 8 bases left between them. Germline assignment: CDR1 MDHEN and CDR2 SYDVKM. CDR3 sequence (DNA): TGTGCCAGCAGTTTACAGGGGTCCACTGAAGCTTTCTTT. Its protein is CASSLQGSTEAFF.

This clone has only one observation. V usage is TRBV9 and J usage is TRBJ1-1; 8 nucleotides line up with TRBD1. CDR3 length: 14 residues. V was pared by 6 bases and J by 1 base, with 5 bases of the junction left unmatched. CDR1 SGDLS and CDR2 YYNGEE come from the germline V gene. In nucleotides, the CDR3 is TGTGCCAGCAACTCAGGGGGCTGGAACACTGAAGCTTTCTTT. This gives the protein CASNSGGWNTEAFF.